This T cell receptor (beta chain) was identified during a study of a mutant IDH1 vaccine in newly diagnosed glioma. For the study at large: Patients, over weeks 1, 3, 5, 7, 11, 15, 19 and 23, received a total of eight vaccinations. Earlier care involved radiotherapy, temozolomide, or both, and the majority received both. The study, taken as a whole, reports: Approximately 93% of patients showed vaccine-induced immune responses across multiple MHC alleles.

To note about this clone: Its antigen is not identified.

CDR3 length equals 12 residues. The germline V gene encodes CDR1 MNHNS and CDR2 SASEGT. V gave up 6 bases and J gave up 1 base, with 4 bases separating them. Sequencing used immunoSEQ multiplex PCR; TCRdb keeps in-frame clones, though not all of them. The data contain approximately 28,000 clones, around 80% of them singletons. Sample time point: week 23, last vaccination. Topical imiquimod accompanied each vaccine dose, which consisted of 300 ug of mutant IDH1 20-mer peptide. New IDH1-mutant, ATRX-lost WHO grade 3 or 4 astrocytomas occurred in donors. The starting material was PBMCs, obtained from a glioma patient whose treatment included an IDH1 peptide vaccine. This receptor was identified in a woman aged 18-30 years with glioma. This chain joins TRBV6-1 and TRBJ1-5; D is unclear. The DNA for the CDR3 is TGTGCCAGCAGGGAGAGCAATCAGCCCCAGCATTTT. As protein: CASRESNQPQHF.